These T cell receptor beta chains were read from a single sample in a study of shared clonotypes between healthy human individuals. Repertoires were generated with immunoSEQ multiplex PCR, while TCRdb's copy carries only in-frame clones and drops some. The profile shows just under 350,000 clones, about 70% of them singletons. Sequencing used memory CD4+ T cells sorted from blood. These receptors were collected from a man younger than 40 in good health. Each CDR3 is given with its conserved first and last residue. D genes are given only for firm matches. For some rows the clone size is stated as once, few or many, or as a class when expanded; others skip it.

15,TRBV28,TRBJ1-1,.,once,CASSLQQQGLTEAFF,TGTGCCAGCAGTTTACAACAACAGGGTTTGACTGAAGCTTTCTTT
16,TRBV27,TRBJ2-1,.,few,CASSLERSSSYNEQFF,TGTGCCAGCAGTTTAGAGCGGTCGAGCTCCTACAATGAGCAGTTCTTC
14,TRBV4-3,TRBJ1-2,.,.,CASSRTPANYGYTF,TGCGCCAGCAGCCGGACCCCAGCTAACTATGGCTACACCTTC
15,TRBV18,TRBJ2-7,.,.,CASSPPTVSTYEQYF,TGTGCCAGCTCACCACCAACAGTAAGCACCTACGAGCAGTACTTC
14,TRBV5-1,TRBJ2-5,TRBD2,.,CASSPRTSSETQYF,TGCGCCAGCAGCCCCCGGACTAGCAGCGAGACCCAGTACTTC
14,TRBV2,TRBJ1-2,TRBD1,few,CASSLQGAIAGYTF,TGTGCCAGCAGTTTACAGGGGGCGATCGCCGGCTACACCTTC
14,TRBV19,TRBJ2-1,.,.,CASSPRTQYYEQFF,TGTGCCAGTAGTCCTCGGACCCAATACTATGAGCAGTTCTTC
16,TRBV27,TRBJ2-3,.,.,CASSPRGSVSTDTQYF,TGTGCCAGCAGTCCCCGGGGTAGCGTCAGCACAGATACGCAGTATTTT
14,TRBV29-1,TRBJ2-1,.,.,CSVHQPSSYNEQFF,TGCAGCGTCCACCAGCCAAGCTCCTACAATGAGCAGTTCTTC
13,TRBV7-8,TRBJ1-5,TRBD1,few,CASGRGRNQPQHF,TGTGCCAGCGGCAGGGGGCGCAATCAGCCCCAGCATTTT
13,TRBV6-5,TRBJ2-5,.,.,CASSSGRRETQYF,TGTGCCAGCAGTTCAGGGAGGCGGGAGACCCAGTACTTC
12,TRBV30,TRBJ1-1,.,.,CAGTRPNTEAFF,TGTGCCGGGACGAGGCCGAACACTGAAGCTTTCTTT
15,TRBV5-6,TRBJ2-7,TRBD2,.,CASSFRGLAAYEQYF,TGTGCCAGCAGCTTCAGAGGACTAGCGGCTTACGAGCAGTACTTC
14,TRBV5-6,TRBJ1-5,.,.,CASSLAGSSQPQHF,TGTGCCAGCAGCTTGGCAGGGTCCAGTCAGCCCCAGCATTTT
13,TRBV9,TRBJ1-1,TRBD1,.,CASSVAGQGAAFF,TGTGCCAGCAGCGTAGCGGGACAGGGGGCTGCTTTCTTT
15,TRBV19,TRBJ2-3,TRBD2,.,CASSKGLAVPDTQYF,TGTGCCAGTAGCAAGGGACTAGCCGTCCCAGATACGCAGTATTTT
14,TRBV28,TRBJ1-1,TRBD1,.,CASSSQGANTEAFF,TGTGCCAGCAGTTCCCAGGGGGCGAACACTGAAGCTTTCTTT
12,TRBV7-9,TRBJ2-1,.,.,CASSPGAIEQFF,TGTGCCAGCAGCCCGGGAGCAATAGAGCAGTTCTTC
14,TRBV25-1,TRBJ1-1,.,.,CASSELTKNTEAFF,TGTGCCAGCAGTGAACTGACCAAGAACACTGAAGCTTTCTTT
13,TRBV10-2,TRBJ1-2,.,.,CASKWGAAYGYTF,TGCGCCAGCAAGTGGGGGGCAGCATATGGCTACACCTTC
16,TRBV5-1,TRBJ2-1,TRBD1,many,CASSSYRDRGYNEQFF,TGCGCCAGCAGCTCATACCGGGACAGGGGTTACAATGAGCAGTTCTTC
14,TRBV18,TRBJ1-2,.,.,CASSPGGVNYGYTF,TGTGCCAGCTCACCGGGAGGTGTGAACTATGGCTACACCTTC
12,TRBV5-1,TRBJ2-3,TRBD1,few,CASSLGTGAQYF,TGCGCCAGCAGCCTCGGGACAGGGGCGCAGTATTTT
15,TRBV5-1,TRBJ2-5,TRBD2,.,CASGLAGGPAETQYF,TGCGCCAGCGGACTAGCGGGAGGGCCGGCAGAGACCCAGTACTTC
16,TRBV6-6,TRBJ1-4,TRBD1,once,CASNIDWTGANEKLFF,TGTGCCAGCAATATAGATTGGACAGGGGCTAATGAAAAACTGTTTTTT
14,TRBV5-1,TRBJ2-7,TRBD2,.,CASSNSGRANEQYF,TGCGCCAGCAGCAATAGCGGGAGGGCAAACGAGCAGTACTTC
15,TRBV10-3,TRBJ2-1,TRBD1,.,CAISESRTGPQEQFF,TGTGCCATCAGTGAGTCGCGGACAGGCCCACAGGAGCAGTTCTTC